The rows below give T cell receptor beta chains drawn from one sample of a study of blood T cell repertoires in COVID-19. Sequenced by immunoSEQ multiplex PCR; TCRdb stores in-frame clones only, minus some. The table lists roughly 56,000 clones, more than 85% of them singletons. Sequences were obtained from peripheral blood. Every receptor here comes from a man aged 50-59 years with active COVID-19. Each CDR3 is given with its conserved first and last residue. The D gene is left open where the match is weak. For some rows the clone size is stated as once, few or many, or as a class when expanded; others skip it.

TRBV3-1/TRBV3-2	TRBJ2-2	NA	NA	CASSQQSNAGELFF	TGTGCCAGCAGCCAGCAATCTAATGCCGGGGAGCTGTTTTTT
TRBV7-3	TRBJ2-1	NA	NA	CASSLSVDNEQFF	TGTGCCAGCAGCTTATCAGTCGACAATGAGCAGTTCTTC
TRBV19	TRBJ1-2	once	NA	CASSTTGEVGGYTF	TGTGCCAGTAGCACGACAGGAGAAGTGGGGGGCTACACCTTC
TRBV7-2	TRBJ1-6	NA	NA	CASSLIQMNSPLHF	TGTGCCAGCAGCTTAATACAAATGAATTCACCCCTCCACTTT
TRBV5-6	TRBJ1-2	NA	NA	CASSLEVRVHGYTF	TGTGCCAGCAGCTTGGAGGTGCGGGTCCATGGCTACACCTTC
TRBV2	TRBJ1-6	NA	NA	CASSPRARQNSPLHF	TGTGCCAGCAGTCCCCGAGCAAGACAGAATTCACCCCTCCACTTT
TRBV28	TRBJ2-7	NA	NA	CASSTRRLHF	TGTGCCAGCAGTACGCGACGACTTCACTTC
TRBV6-1	TRBJ1-1	few	NA	CASSERLENTEAFF	TGTGCCAGCAGTGAACGACTGGAGAACACTGAAGCTTTCTTT
TRBV18	TRBJ1-2	NA	NA	CASSPTGEGPGWYGYTF	TGTGCCAGCTCACCAACGGGGGAGGGACCCGGATGGTATGGCTACACCTTC
TRBV3-1/TRBV3-2	TRBJ2-7	NA	TRBD2	CASSSTSGTGEQYF	TGTGCCAGCAGCTCAACTAGCGGGACGGGGGAGCAGTACTTC
TRBV7-9	TRBJ2-4	NA	TRBD1	CASSLEGQLAKNIQYF	TGTGCCAGCAGCTTAGAGGGACAGCTAGCCAAAAACATTCAGTACTTC
TRBV7-9	TRBJ2-5	NA	NA	CASSSTGFRQETQYF	TGTGCCAGCAGCTCAACAGGGTTTCGGCAAGAGACCCAGTACTTC
TRBV5-1	TRBJ2-7	once	TRBD1	CASDIRDRGRCEQYF	TGCGCCAGCGATATCCGGGACAGGGGGCGTTGCGAGCAGTACTTC
TRBV6-5	TRBJ2-1	once	NA	CASRQDYLGNEQFF	TGTGCCAGCAGACAGGACTACCTTGGCAATGAGCAGTTCTTC
TRBV30	TRBJ2-1	NA	TRBD1	CAGQGASYNEQFF	TGTGCCGGACAGGGGGCATCCTACAATGAGCAGTTCTTC
TRBV12-3/TRBV12-4	TRBJ2-7	NA	NA	CASSLARGEQYF	TGTGCCAGCAGTTTAGCAAGAGGCGAGCAGTACTTC
TRBV2	TRBJ2-1	NA	TRBD2	CASVSSGTTYNEQFF	TGTGCCAGCGTAAGTAGCGGGACTACCTACAATGAGCAGTTCTTC
TRBV6-5	TRBJ1-6	NA	NA	CASRRTERSPLHF	TGTGCCAGCAGGCGGACAGAGAGATCACCCCTCCACTTT
TRBV2	TRBJ1-4	NA	NA	CASSFEGATNEKLFF	TGTGCCAGCAGTTTTGAGGGGGCAACTAATGAAAAACTGTTTTTT
TRBV4-1	TRBJ1-2	NA	TRBD1	CASSQDPGQGYGYTF	TGCGCCAGCAGCCAAGATCCGGGACAGGGCTATGGCTACACCTTC
TRBV6-6	TRBJ2-2	NA	NA	CASSSRSNTGELFF	TGTGCCAGCAGCTCCCGGAGTAACACCGGGGAGCTGTTTTTT
TRBV18	TRBJ1-6	NA	TRBD1	CASSPSSQNRGLSPLHF	TGTGCCAGCTCACCCTCTTCCCAAAACAGGGGTTTGTCACCCCTCCACTTT